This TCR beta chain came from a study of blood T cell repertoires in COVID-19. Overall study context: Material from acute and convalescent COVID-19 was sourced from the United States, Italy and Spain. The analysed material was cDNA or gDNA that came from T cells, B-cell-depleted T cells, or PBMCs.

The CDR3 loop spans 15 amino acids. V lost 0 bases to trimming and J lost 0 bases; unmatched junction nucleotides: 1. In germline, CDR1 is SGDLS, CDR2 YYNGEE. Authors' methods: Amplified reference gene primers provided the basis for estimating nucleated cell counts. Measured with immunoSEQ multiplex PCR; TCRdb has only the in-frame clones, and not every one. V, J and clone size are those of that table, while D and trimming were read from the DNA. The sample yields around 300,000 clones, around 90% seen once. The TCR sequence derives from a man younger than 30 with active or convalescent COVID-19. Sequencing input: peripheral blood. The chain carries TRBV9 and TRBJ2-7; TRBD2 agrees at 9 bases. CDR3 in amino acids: CASSVGSGGSYEQYF. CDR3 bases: TGTGCCAGCAGCGTAGGTAGCGGGGGCTCCTACGAGCAGTACTTC.